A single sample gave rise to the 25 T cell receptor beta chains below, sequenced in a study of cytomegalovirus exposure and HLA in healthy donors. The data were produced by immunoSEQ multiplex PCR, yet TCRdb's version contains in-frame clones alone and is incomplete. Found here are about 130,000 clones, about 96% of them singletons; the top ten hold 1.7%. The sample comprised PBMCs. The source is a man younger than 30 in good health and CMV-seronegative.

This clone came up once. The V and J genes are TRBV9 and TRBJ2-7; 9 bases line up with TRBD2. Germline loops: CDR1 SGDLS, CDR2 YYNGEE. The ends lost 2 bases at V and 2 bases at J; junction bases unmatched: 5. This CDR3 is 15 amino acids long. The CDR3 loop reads CASSVAGGDAYEQYF. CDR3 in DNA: TGTGCCAGCAGCGTTGCGGGAGGGGATGCCTACGAGCAGTACTTC.

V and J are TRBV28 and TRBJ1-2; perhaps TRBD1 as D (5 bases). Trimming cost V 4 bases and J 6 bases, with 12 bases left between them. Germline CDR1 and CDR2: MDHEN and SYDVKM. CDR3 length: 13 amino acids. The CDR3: CASSSGTPNGYTF. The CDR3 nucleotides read TGTGCCAGCAGTTCCGGGACTCCAAATGGCTACACCTTC.

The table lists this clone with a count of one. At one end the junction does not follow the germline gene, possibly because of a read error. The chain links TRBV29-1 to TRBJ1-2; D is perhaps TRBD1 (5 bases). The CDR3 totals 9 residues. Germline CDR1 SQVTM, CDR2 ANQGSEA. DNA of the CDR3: TGCAGCGTTGGGGGGACTGAGGTCTTC. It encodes CSVGGTEVF.

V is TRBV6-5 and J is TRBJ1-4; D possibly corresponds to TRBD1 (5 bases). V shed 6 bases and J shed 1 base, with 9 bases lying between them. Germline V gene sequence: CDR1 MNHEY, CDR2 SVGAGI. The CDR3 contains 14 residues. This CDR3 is CASRLGGTNEKLFF. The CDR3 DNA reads TGTGCCAGCAGATTGGGGGGAACTAATGAAAAACTGTTTTTT.

Written as DNA, the CDR3 is TGTGCCAGCAGTGACGGGACAGGGGCCGGGGGGAATCAGCCCCAGCATTTT. It yields the protein CASSDGTGAGGNQPQHF. J is TRBJ1-5 and V is TRBV28; 10 bases match TRBD1. J lost 4 bases, V lost 5 bases, and 11 bases had no gene match. There are 17 residues in the CDR3. Germline lookup yields CDR1 MDHEN and CDR2 SYDVKM.

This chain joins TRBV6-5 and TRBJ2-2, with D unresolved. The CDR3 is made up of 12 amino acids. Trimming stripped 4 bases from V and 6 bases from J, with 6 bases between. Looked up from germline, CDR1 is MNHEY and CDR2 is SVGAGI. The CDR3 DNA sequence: TGTGCCAGCAGTTCGCGGCCCGGGGAGCTGTTTTTT. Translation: CASSSRPGELFF.

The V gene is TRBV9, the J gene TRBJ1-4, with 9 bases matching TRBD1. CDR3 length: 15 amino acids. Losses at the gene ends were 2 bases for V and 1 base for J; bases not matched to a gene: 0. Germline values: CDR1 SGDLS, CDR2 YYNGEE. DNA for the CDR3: TGTGCCAGCAGCGTGACAGGGGGAACTAATGAAAAACTGTTTTTT. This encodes CASSVTGGTNEKLFF. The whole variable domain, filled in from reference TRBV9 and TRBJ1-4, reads DSGVTQTPKHLITATGQRVTLRCSPRSGDLSVYWYQQSLDQGLQFLIQYYNGEERAKGNILERFSAQQFPDLHSELNLSSLELGDSALYFCASSVTGGTNEKLFFGSGTQLSVL.

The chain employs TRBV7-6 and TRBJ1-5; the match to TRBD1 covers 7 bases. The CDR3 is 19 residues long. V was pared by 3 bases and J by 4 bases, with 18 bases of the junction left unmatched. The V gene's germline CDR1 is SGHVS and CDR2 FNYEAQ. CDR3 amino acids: CASSFPGGGRENKNQPQHF. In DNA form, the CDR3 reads TGTGCCAGCAGCTTCCCGGGAGGGGGCAGGGAAAATAAAAATCAGCCCCAGCATTTT.

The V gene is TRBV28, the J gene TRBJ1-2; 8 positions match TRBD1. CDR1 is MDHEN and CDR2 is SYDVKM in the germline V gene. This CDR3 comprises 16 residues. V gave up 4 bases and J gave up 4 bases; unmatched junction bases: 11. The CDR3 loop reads CASSSPATGTGYGYTF. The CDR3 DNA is TGTGCCAGCAGTTCACCTGCTACCGGGACAGGCTATGGCTACACCTTC.

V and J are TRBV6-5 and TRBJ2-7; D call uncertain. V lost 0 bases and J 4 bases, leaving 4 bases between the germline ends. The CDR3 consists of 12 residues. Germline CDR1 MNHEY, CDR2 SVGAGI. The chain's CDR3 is CASSYSQYEQYF. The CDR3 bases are TGTGCCAGCAGTTACTCGCAGTACGAGCAGTACTTC.

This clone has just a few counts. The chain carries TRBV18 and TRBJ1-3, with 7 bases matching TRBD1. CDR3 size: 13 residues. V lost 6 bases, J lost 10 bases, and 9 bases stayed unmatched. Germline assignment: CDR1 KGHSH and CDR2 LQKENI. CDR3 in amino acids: CASSRDREETIYF. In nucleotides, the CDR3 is TGTGCCAGCTCTCGTGACAGGGAAGAGACCATATATTTT.

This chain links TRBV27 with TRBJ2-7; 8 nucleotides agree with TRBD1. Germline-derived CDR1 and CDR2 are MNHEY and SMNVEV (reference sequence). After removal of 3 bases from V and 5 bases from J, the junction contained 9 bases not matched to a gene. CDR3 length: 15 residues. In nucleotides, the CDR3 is TGTGCCAGCAGTTTGGCAGGACAGGGTTCCCACGAGCAGTACTTC. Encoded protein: CASSLAGQGSHEQYF.

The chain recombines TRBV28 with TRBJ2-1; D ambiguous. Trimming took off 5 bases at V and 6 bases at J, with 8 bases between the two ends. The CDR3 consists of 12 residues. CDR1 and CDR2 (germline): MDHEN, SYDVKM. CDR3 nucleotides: TGTGCCAGCAGTCTATTATTCAATGAGCAGTTCTTC. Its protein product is CASSLLFNEQFF.

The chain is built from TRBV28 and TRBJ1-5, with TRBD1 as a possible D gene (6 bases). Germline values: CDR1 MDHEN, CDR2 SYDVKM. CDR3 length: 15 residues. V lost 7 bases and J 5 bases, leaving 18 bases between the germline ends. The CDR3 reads CASNPRRTADQPQHF. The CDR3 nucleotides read TGTGCCAGCAACCCTCGACGGACAGCAGATCAGCCCCAGCATTTT.

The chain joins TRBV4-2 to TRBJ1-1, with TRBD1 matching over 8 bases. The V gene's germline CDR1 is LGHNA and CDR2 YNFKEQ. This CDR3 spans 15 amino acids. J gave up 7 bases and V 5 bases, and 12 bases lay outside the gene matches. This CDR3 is CASSSLTGALNEAFF. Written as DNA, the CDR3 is TGTGCCAGCAGCTCGTTGACAGGGGCGTTGAATGAAGCTTTCTTT.

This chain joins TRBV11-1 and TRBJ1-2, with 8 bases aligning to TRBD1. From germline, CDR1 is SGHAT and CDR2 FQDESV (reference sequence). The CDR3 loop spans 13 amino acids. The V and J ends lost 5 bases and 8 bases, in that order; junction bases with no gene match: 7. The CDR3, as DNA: TGTGCCAGCAGCCAGACAGGGGCGTCGGGCTACACCTTC. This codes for CASSQTGASGYTF.

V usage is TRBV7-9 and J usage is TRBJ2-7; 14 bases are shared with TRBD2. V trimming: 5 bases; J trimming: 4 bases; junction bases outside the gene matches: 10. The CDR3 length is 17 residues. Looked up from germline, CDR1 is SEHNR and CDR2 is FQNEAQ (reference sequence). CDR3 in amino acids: CASSHGTSGSGGYEQYF. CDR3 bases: TGTGCCAGCAGCCACGGGACTAGCGGGAGCGGGGGGTACGAGCAGTACTTC.

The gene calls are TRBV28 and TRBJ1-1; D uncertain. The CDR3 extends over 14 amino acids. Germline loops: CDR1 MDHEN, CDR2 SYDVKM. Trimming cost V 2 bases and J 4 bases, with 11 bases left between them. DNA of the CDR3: TGTGCCAGCAGTTTACCGTCGTTCGGCACTGAAGCTTTCTTT. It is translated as CASSLPSFGTEAFF. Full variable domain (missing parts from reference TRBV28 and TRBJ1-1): DVKVTQSSRYLVKRTGEKVFLECVQDMDHENMFWYRQDPGLGLRLIYFSYDVKMKEKGDIPEGYSVSREKKERFSLILESASTNQTSMYLCASSLPSFGTEAFFGQGTRLTVV.

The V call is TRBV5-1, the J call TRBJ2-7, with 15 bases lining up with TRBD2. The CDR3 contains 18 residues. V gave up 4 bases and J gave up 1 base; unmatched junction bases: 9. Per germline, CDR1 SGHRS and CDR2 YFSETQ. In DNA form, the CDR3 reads TGCGCCAGCAGCCCCCCGGGACTAGCGGGAGGTCGTTCCTACGAGCAGTACTTC. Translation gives CASSPPGLAGGRSYEQYF.

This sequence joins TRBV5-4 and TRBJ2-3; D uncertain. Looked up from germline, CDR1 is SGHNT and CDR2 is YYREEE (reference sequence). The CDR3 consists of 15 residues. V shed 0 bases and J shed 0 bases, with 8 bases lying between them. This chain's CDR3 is CASSLAYGSTDTQYF. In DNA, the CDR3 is TGTGCCAGCAGCTTGGCCTACGGGAGCACAGATACGCAGTATTTT.

CDR3 bases: TGTGCCTGGAGTACAGGGACTAGCGGGACGGTCGATACGCAGTATTTT. This encodes CAWSTGTSGTVDTQYF. The chain has TRBV30 and TRBJ2-3; 13 nucleotides agree with TRBD2. Looked up from germline, CDR1 is GTSNPN and CDR2 is SVGIG (reference sequence). The CDR3 has 16 residues. The ends lost 2 bases at V and 6 bases at J; junction bases unmatched: 8.

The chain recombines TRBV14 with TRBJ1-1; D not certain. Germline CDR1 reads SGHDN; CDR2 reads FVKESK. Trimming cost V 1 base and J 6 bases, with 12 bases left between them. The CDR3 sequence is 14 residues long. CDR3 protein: CASSQGVSGAEAFF. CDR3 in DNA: TGTGCCAGCAGCCAAGGAGTATCGGGAGCTGAAGCTTTCTTT.

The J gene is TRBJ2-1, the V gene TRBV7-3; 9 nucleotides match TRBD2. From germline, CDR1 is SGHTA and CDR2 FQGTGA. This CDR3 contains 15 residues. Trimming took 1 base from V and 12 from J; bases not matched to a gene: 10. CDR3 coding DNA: TGTGCCAGCAGCTTAATAGGGCTAGCGGGAAATAGGCAGTTCTTC. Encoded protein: CASSLIGLAGNRQFF. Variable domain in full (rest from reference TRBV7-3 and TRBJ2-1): GAGVSQTPSNKVTEKGKYVELRCDPISGHTALYWYRQSLGQGPEFLIYFQGTGAADDSGLPNDRFFAVRPEGSVSTLKIQRTERGDSAVYLCASSLIGLAGNRQFFGPGTRLTVL.

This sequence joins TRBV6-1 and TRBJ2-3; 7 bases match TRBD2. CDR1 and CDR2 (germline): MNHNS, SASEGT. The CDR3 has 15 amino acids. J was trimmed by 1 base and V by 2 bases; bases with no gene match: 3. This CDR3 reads CASSESGRGTDTQYF. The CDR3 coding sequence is TGTGCCAGCAGTGAAAGTGGGAGGGGCACAGATACGCAGTATTTT.

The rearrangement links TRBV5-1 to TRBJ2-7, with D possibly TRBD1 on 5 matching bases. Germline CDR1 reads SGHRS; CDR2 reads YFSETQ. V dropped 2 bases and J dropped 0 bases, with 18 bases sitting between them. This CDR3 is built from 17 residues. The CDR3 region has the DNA TGCGCCAGCAGCTTAAATGTCCAGGGCCTAATCTCCTACGAGCAGTACTTC. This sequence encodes CASSLNVQGLISYEQYF.